A single T cell receptor (beta chain) is shown here with its context. V lost 0 bases and J lost 8; bases outside the gene matches: 1. This CDR3 is built from 12 residues. Germline V gene data show CDR1 as GTSNPN and CDR2 as SVGIG (reference sequence). The data are from a study of blood T cell repertoires in COVID-19. Study background: Sites in the United States, Italy and Spain provided acute and convalescent COVID-19 samples.

Repertoires were generated with immunoSEQ multiplex PCR, while TCRdb's copy carries only in-frame clones and drops some. This repertoire shows roughly 200,000 clones, approximately 86% found once; its top ten account for around 4.5%. Sequenced material: PBMCs or T cells enriched from blood (not recorded which). The clonotype was recovered from a woman aged 30 to 39 who had been exposed to COVID-19. This chain joins TRBV30 and TRBJ1-2; 9 bases line up with TRBD1. The chain's CDR3 is CAWSVTGGGYTF. The CDR3 nucleotides read TGTGCCTGGAGTGTAACAGGGGGCGGCTACACCTTC.